This T cell receptor (beta chain) was identified during a study of T cell responses to AZD1222 COVID-19 vaccine. Study-wide results and caveats: Spike was spanned by vaccine-associated CD4 TCRs, which were dominant at 160-218 and 743-854.

Turning to this clone: Its antigen is not identified.

Sequenced by immunoSEQ multiplex PCR; TCRdb stores in-frame clones only, minus some. The sample shows about 140,000 clones, just over 85% of them seen only once. The sample consisted of peripheral blood, taken on day 0 of AZD1222 vaccination. The clonotype comes from an adult in good health.

CDR3 nucleotides: TGTGCCAGTAGTGAACAGGGGTTCTATGGCTACACCTTC. This translates into CASSEQGFYGYTF. The V and J genes are TRBV19 and TRBJ1-2, with 7 bases fitting TRBD1. The CDR3 has 13 amino acids. CDR1 LNHDA and CDR2 SQIVND come from the germline V gene (reference sequence). J was trimmed by 4 bases and V by 5 bases; bases with no gene match: 4.